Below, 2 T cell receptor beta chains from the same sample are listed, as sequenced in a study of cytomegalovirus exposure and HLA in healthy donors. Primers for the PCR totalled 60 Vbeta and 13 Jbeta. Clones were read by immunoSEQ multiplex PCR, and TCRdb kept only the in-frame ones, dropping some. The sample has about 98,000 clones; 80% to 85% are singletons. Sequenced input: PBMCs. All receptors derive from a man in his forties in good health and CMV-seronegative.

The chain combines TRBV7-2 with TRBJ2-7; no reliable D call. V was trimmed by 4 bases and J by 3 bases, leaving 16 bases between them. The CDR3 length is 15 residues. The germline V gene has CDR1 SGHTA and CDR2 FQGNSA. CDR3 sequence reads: CASSSRGRNYYEQYF. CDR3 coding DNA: TGTGCCAGCAGCTCGCGAGGAAGGAATTACTACGAGCAGTACTTC.

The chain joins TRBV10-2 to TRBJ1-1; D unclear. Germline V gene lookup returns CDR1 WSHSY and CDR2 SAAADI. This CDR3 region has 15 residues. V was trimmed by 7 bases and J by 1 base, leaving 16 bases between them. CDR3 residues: CASKLGRSANTEAFF. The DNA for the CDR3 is TGCGCCAGCAAACTAGGGAGGTCCGCGAACACTGAAGCTTTCTTT.